This T cell receptor (beta chain) emerged from a study of T cells after yellow fever vaccination. Per the germline V gene, CDR1 is KGHSH and CDR2 is LQKENI. The CDR3 covers 15 residues. After removal of 6 bases from V and 2 bases from J, the junction contained 8 bases not matched to a gene. This clonotype was detected ten times or more. Its target is not known. Study observations and caveats: Abundant clonotypes from the bulk population could get into FACS-sorted repertoires as contaminants. Some clonotypes, a small share, were shared between CD4 and CD8 compartments.

Each CDR3 protein gets one entry after TCRdb re-called the 5' RACE reads with MiXCR. The sample has 300,000 to 350,000 distinct CDR3 sequences, 3.5% to 5% seen once; the top ten hold 19%. Specimen: PBMCs, collected 15 days after the yellow fever booster vaccination. The V call is TRBV18, the J call TRBJ1-1; 8 bases are a match to TRBD1. This sequence was found in a young man who received the YFV17D yellow fever vaccine. The CDR3 bases are TGTGCCAGCTCCGTGACAGGGGACGTCAACACTGAAGCTTTCTTT. Residues: CASSVTGDVNTEAFF.